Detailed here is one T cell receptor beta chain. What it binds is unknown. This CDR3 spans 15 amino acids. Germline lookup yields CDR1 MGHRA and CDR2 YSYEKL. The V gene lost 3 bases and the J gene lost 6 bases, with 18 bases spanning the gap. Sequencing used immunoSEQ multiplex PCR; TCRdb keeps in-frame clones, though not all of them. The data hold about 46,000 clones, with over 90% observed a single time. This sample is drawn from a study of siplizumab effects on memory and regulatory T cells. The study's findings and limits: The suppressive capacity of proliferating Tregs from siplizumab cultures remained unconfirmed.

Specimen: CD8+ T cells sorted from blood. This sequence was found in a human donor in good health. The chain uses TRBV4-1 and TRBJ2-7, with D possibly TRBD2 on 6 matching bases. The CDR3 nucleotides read TGCGCCAGCAGCCATAGGACTGGGGGAGGATTCGAGCAGTACTTC. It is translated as CASSHRTGGGFEQYF.